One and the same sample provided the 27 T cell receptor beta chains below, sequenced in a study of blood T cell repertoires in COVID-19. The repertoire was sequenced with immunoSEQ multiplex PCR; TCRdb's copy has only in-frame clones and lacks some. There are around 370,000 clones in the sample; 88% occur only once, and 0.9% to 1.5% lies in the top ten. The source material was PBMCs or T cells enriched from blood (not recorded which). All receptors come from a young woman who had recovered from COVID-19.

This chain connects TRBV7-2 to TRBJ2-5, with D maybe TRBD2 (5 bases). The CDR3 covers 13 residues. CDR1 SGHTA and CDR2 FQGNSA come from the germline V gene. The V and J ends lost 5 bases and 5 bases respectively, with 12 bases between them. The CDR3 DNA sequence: TGTGCCAGCAGCCCGCGGACGGGGGAGACCCAGTACTTC. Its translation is CASSPRTGETQYF.

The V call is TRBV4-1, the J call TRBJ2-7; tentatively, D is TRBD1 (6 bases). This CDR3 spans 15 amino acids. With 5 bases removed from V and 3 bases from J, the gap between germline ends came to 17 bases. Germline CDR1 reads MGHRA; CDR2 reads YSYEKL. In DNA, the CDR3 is TGCGCCAGCAGCTTTACGACAGGCCTAAGCTACGAGCAGTACTTC. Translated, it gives CASSFTTGLSYEQYF.

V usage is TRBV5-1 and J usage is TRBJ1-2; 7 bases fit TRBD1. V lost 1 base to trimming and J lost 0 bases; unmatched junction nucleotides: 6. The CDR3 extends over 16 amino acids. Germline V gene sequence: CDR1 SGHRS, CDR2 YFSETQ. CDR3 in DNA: TGCGCCAGCAGCTTGCCAGGGGGTAGTTCTAACTATGGCTACACCTTC. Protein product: CASSLPGGSSNYGYTF.

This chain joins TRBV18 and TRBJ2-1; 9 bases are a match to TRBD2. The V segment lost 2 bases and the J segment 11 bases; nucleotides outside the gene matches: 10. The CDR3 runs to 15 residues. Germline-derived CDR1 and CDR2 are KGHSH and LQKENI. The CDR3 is CASSPRIAGDGQQFF. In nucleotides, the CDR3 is TGTGCCAGCTCACCAAGGATAGCGGGGGACGGGCAGCAGTTCTTC.

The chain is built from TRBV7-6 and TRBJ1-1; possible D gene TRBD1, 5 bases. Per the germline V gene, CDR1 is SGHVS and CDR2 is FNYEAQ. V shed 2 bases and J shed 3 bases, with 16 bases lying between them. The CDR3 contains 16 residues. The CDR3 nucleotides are TGTGCCAGCAGCTTAAGGATAAAGGGAGGGGACACTGAAGCTTTCTTT. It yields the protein CASSLRIKGGDTEAFF.

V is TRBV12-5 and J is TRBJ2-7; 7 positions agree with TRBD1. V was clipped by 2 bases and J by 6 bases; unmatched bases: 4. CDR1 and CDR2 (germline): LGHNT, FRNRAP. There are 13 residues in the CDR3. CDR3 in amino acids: CASGLTGESEQYF. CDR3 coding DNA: TGTGCTAGTGGTTTGACAGGGGAGAGCGAGCAGTACTTC.

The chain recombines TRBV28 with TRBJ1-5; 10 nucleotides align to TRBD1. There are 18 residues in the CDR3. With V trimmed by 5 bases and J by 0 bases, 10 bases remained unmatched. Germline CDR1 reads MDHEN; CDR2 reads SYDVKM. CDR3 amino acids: CASSPEWWDRGSNQPQHF. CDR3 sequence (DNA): TGTGCCAGCAGTCCGGAGTGGTGGGACAGGGGTAGCAATCAGCCCCAGCATTTT. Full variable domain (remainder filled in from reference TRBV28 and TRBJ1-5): DVKVTQSSRYLVKRTGEKVFLECVQDMDHENMFWYRQDPGLGLRLIYFSYDVKMKEKGDIPEGYSVSREKKERFSLILESASTNQTSMYLCASSPEWWDRGSNQPQHFGDGTRLSIL.

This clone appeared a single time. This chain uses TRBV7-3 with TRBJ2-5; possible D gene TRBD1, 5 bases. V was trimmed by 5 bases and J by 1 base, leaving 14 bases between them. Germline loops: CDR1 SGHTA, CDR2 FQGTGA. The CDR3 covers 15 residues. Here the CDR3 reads CASSPLARAQETQYF. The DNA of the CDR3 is TGTGCCAGCAGCCCCCTTGCCAGGGCCCAAGAGACCCAGTACTTC.

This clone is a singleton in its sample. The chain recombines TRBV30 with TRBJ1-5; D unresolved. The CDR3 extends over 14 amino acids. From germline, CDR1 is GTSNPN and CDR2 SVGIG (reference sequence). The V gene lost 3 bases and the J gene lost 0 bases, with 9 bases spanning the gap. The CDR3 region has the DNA TGTGCCTGGAGACCTTACACTAGCAATCAGCCCCAGCATTTT. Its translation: CAWRPYTSNQPQHF.

The CDR3 coding sequence is TGTGCCAGCAGCTGGGGGACAGGGGGGAATTCACCCCTCCACTTT. Its protein is CASSWGTGGNSPLHF. The V call is TRBV7-9, the J call TRBJ1-6; 11 bases match TRBD1. The CDR3 loop spans 15 amino acids. V lost 4 bases and J lost 7; bases outside the gene matches: 3. The germline V gene encodes CDR1 SEHNR and CDR2 FQNEAQ (reference sequence).

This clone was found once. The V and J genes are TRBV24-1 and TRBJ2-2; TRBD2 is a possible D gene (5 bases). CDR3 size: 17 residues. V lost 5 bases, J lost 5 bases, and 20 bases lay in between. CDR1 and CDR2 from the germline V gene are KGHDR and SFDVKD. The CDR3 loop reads CATSALLTAPGTGELFF. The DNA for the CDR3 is TGTGCCACCAGTGCCCTCTTAACGGCCCCGGGAACCGGGGAGCTGTTTTTT.

The CDR3 region is CASSPRSGTGNTGELFF. The CDR3 coding sequence is TGTGCCAGCAGTCCCCGTTCCGGGACAGGTAACACCGGGGAGCTGTTTTTT. The rearrangement joins TRBV6-2 or TRBV6-3 to TRBJ2-2; 8 bases line up with TRBD1. Germline V CDR1 and CDR2: MNHEY, SVGEGT. V dropped 5 bases and J dropped 2; count of bases not matched to a gene: 10. This CDR3 spans 17 amino acids.

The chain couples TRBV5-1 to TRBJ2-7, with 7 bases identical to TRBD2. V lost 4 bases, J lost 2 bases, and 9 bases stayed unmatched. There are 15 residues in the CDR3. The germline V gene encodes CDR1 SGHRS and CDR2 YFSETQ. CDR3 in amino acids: CASSKGRGPPYEQYF. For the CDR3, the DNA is TGCGCCAGCAGCAAGGGGAGGGGTCCACCCTACGAGCAGTACTTC.

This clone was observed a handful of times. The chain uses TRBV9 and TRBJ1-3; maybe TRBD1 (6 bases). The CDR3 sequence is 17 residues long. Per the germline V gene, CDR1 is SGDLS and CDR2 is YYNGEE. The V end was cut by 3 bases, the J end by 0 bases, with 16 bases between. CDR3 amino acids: CASSALKTGPSGNTIYF. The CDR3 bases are TGTGCCAGCAGCGCCTTAAAGACAGGTCCCTCTGGAAACACCATATATTTT.

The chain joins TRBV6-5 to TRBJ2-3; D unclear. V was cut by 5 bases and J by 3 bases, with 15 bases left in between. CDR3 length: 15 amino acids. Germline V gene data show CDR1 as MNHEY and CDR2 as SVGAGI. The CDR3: CASSQYRSQTDTQYF. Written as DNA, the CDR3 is TGTGCCAGCAGTCAATACCGCTCCCAGACAGATACGCAGTATTTT.

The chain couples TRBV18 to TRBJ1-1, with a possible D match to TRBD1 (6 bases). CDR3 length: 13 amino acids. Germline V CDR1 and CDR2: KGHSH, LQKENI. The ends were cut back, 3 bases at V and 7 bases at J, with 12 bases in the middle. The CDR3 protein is CASSPKGEGEAFF. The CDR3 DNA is TGTGCCAGCTCACCCAAGGGGGAAGGTGAAGCTTTCTTT.

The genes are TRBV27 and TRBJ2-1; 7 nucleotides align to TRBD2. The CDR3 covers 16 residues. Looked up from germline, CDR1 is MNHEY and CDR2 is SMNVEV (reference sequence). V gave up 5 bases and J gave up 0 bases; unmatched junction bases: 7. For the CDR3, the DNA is TGTGCCAGCAGTCGAGCGGGGCGAAGCTCCTACAATGAGCAGTTCTTC. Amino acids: CASSRAGRSSYNEQFF.

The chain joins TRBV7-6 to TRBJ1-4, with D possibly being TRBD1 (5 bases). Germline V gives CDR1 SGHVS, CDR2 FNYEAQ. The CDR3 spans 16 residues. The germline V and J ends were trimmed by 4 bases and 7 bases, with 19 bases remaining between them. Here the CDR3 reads CASSSPGRVGVEKLFF. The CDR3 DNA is TGTGCCAGCAGCTCACCCGGCAGGGTAGGAGTTGAAAAACTGTTTTTT.

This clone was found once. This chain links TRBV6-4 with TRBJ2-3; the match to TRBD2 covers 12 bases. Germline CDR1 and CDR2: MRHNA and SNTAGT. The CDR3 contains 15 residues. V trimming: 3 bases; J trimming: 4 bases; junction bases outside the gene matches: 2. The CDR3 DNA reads TGTGCCAGCAGTGAACTAGCGGGAGGTTCAGATACGCAGTATTTT. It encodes CASSELAGGSDTQYF.

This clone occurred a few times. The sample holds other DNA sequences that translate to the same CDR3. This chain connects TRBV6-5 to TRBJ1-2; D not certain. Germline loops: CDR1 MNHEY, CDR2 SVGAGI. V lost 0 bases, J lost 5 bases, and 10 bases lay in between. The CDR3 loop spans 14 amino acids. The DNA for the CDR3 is TGTGCCAGCAGTTACTCTACAGCTCTTTATGGCTACACCTTC. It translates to CASSYSTALYGYTF.

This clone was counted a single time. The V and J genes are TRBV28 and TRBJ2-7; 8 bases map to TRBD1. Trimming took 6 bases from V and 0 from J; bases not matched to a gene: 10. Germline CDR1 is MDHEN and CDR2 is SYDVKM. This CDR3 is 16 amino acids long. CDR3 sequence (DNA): TGTGCCAGCAGCGTTACAGGGGGTGCCAACTCCTACGAGCAGTACTTC. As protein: CASSVTGGANSYEQYF.

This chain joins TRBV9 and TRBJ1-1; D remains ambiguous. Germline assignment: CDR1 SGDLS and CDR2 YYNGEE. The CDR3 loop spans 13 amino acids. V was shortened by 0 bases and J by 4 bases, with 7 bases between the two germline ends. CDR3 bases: TGTGCCAGCAGCGTAGATCCCGGCACTGAAGCTTTCTTT. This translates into CASSVDPGTEAFF. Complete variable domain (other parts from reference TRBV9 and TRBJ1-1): DSGVTQTPKHLITATGQRVTLRCSPRSGDLSVYWYQQSLDQGLQFLIQYYNGEERAKGNILERFSAQQFPDLHSELNLSSLELGDSALYFCASSVDPGTEAFFGQGTRLTVV.

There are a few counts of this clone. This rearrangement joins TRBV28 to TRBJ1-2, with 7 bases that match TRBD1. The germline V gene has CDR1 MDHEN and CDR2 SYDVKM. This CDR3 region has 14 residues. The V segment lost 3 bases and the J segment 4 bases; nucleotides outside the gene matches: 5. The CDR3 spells CASSFRTGIYGYTF. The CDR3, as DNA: TGTGCCAGCAGTTTCAGGACAGGTATCTATGGCTACACCTTC.

This CDR3 reads CASSPWSGINSPLHF. The CDR3 DNA reads TGTGCCAGCAGCCCCTGGTCAGGGATTAATTCACCCCTCCACTTT. The rearrangement joins TRBV6-5 to TRBJ1-6, with D perhaps matching TRBD1 (5 bases). CDR3 length: 15 residues. CDR1 and CDR2 from the germline V gene are MNHEY and SVGAGI. V was clipped by 6 bases and J by 6 bases, with 15 bases between them.

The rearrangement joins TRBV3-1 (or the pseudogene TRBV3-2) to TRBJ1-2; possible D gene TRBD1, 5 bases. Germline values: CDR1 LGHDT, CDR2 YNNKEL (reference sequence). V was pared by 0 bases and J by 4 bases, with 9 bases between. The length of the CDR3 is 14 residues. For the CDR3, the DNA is TGTGCCAGCAGCCAAGAAGCAGGGATCTATGGCTACACCTTC. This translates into CASSQEAGIYGYTF.

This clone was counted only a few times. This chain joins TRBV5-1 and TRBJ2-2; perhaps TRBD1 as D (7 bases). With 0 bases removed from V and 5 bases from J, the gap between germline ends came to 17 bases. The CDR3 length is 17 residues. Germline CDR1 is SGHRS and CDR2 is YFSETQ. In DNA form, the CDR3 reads TGCGCCAGCAGCTTGGGCGGGACAGCCGAAGAGACCGGGGAGCTGTTTTTT. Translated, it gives CASSLGGTAEETGELFF. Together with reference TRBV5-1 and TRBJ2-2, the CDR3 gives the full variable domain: KAGVTQTPRYLIKTRGQQVTLSCSPISGHRSVSWYQQTPGQGLQFLFEYFSETQRNKGNFPGRFSGRQFSNSRSEMNVSTLELGDSALYLCASSLGGTAEETGELFFGEGSRLTVL.

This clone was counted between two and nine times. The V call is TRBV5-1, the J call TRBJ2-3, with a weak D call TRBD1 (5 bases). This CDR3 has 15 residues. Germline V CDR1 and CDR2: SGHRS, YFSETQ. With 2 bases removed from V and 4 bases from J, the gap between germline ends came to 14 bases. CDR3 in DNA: TGCGCCAGCAGCTTTAGGGGCCCGCCCGCAGATACGCAGTATTTT. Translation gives CASSFRGPPADTQYF.